Shown below are 27 T cell receptor gamma chains from a single sample sequenced in a study of γδ T cells in repeated Plasmodium falciparum infection. Vgamma9/Vdelta2+ and Vdelta2-negative gammadelta T cells were flow-sorted from PBMC for bulk sequencing. TCRdb called clones anew from the multiplex PCR reads with CATT. The sample includes 20,000 to 30,000 gamma-chain clones, about 3% seen only once; the top ten take roughly a third. The sample taken for sequencing was gamma-delta T cells from blood. These receptors all come from a pool of human donors (malaria-infected and uninfected, not separated).

This clone was recorded many times. This DNA translates differently at residue 10 from the TCRdb protein, which is that of a much larger clone; a read error is likely, and the protein shown is the DNA's own translation. V and J are TRGV9 and TRGJ1 or TRGJ2. Assignment of the J gene here rests on matching the DNA to germline, because TCRdb gives none. This CDR3 comprises 15 residues. CDR1 and CDR2 (germline): GITISATS, ISYDGTV (reference sequence). The J segment lost 6 bases and the V segment lost 4 bases, leaving 15 bases of the junction unmatched. The CDR3 is CALWDRLQGSYKKLF. CDR3 coding DNA: TGTGCCTTGTGGGACCGCCTGCAAGGGAGTTATAAGAAACTCTTT.

This clone has ten or more counts. V is TRGV2 and J is TRGJP1. The J gene is absent in TCRdb and was assigned here via DNA matching to germline. The ends lost 3 bases at V and 3 bases at J; junction bases unmatched: 1. Looked up from germline, CDR1 is EGSNGY and CDR2 is YDSYNSKV. CDR3 length equals 13 residues. In nucleotides, the CDR3 is TGTGCCACCTGGGACCCCACTGGTTGGTTCAAGATATTT. Amino acids: CATWDPTGWFKIF.

Of note for this clone: This DNA translates differently at residue 3 from the TCRdb protein, which is that of a much larger clone; a read error is likely, and the protein shown is the DNA's own translation. Here the CDR3 DNA reads TGTGCCTCGTGGGCTGCCCCCAGGGAAAATTATAAGAAACTCTTT. Protein product: CASWAAPRENYKKLF. The chain is built from TRGV9 and TRGJ1 or TRGJ2. Germline matching of the DNA provided the J gene here, since TCRdb leaves it blank. The germline CDR1 and CDR2 sequences are GITISATS and ISYDGTV (reference sequence). The CDR3 totals 15 residues.

Comment on this clone: The mismatch at residue 12 between this DNA's translation and the TCRdb protein of a much larger clone likely reflects a read error; the protein shown is translated from the DNA. No J gene was named, though the V gene is TRGV9. This CDR3 has 14 residues. Germline CDR1 reads GITISATS; CDR2 reads ISYDGTV (reference sequence). Here the CDR3 DNA reads TGTGCCTTGTGGGAGTCCCGTTGTCGAAAGAGGGAACTCTTT. It yields the protein CALWESRCRKRELF.

To note about this clone: It differs at one base from a far larger clone, so likely a read error. At the DNA level, this CDR3 is encoded by other sequences in the same sample as well. The chain recombines TRGV9 with TRGJ1 or TRGJ2. As TCRdb names no J gene, one was assigned here on the basis of a DNA match to germline. CDR1 and CDR2 (germline): GITISATS, ISYDGTV (reference sequence). This CDR3 is 13 amino acids long. This CDR3 is CALWEAPIMKKLF. The CDR3 bases are TGTGCTTTGTGGGAGGCCCCAATTATGAAGAAACTCTTT.

Points on this clone: The TCRdb protein, from a much larger clone, departs from this DNA's translation at residue 10, likely by read error; the protein shown derives from the DNA. The genes are TRGV9 and TRGJ1 or TRGJ2. Here the J gene came from matching the DNA to germline, since TCRdb omits it. Per the germline V gene, CDR1 is GITISATS and CDR2 is ISYDGTV (reference sequence). The CDR3 has 14 amino acids. V shed 0 bases, J shed 9 bases, and the junction held 11 bases outside the gene matches. The CDR3 reads CALWEVLVDCKKLF. Written as DNA, the CDR3 is TGTGCCTTGTGGGAGGTGCTAGTGGATTGTAAGAAACTCTTT.

Comment on this clone: TCRdb shows a much larger clone's protein in place of this DNA's translation, and the two differ at residue 2, likely through a read error; the protein shown is translated from the DNA. The CDR3 sequence: CTLWEPPNHLNYYKKLF. In nucleotides, the CDR3 is TGTACCTTGTGGGAGCCCCCGAACCACTTAAATTATTATAAGAAACTCTTT. The chain employs TRGV9 and TRGJ1 or TRGJ2. The J gene comes from matching the DNA to germline here; TCRdb lacks it. CDR3 size: 17 residues. Germline V gene sequence: CDR1 GITISATS, CDR2 ISYDGTV (reference sequence).

As concerns this clone: For this DNA, TCRdb reports the protein of a much larger clone, which diverges at residue 10, most likely from a read error; the protein presented here is translated directly from the DNA. V and J are TRGV9 and TRGJP1. The J gene is not listed in TCRdb, so it was assigned here from a DNA match to germline. This CDR3 is 17 amino acids long. The ends lost 5 bases at V and 3 bases at J; junction bases unmatched: 15. Germline CDR1 is GITISATS and CDR2 is ISYDGTV (reference sequence). The CDR3 DNA reads as TGTGCCTTGTGGGCAAGGGTATATTATGCCACTGGTTGGTTCAAGATATTT. Protein product: CALWARVYYATGWFKIF.

This clone was counted ten times or more. V usage is TRGV8 and J usage is TRGJ1 or TRGJ2. The J gene, not given by TCRdb, was assigned here from a germline match of the nucleotide sequence. This CDR3 has 13 residues. V dropped 4 bases and J dropped 5; count of bases not matched to a gene: 8. Germline assignment: CDR1 VENAVY and CDR2 YDSYNSRV. The CDR3 bases are TGTGCCACCTGGGACGCCCTAAATTATAAGAAACTCTTT. It codes for CATWDALNYKKLF.

In this sample, this clone turned up many times. This probably arose from a read error, given a far larger clone one base away. Other DNA sequences in the sample encode the same CDR3. The J gene is uncalled and the V gene is TRGV4. CDR1 is EGSTGY and CDR2 is YDSYTSSV in the germline V gene. The CDR3 consists of 14 residues. The CDR3 region is CATWDGPGYYKKLF. Here the CDR3 DNA reads TGTGCCACCTGGGATGGGCCTGGATATTATAAGAAGCTCTTT.

This clone was counted many times. The chain has TRGV4 and TRGJ1 or TRGJ2. CDR1 EGSTGY and CDR2 YDSYTSSV come from the germline V gene. The CDR3 is 14 residues long. The trim removed 1 base at V and 3 bases at J, leaving 6 bases unmatched. CDR3: CATWDGGGYYKKLF. In DNA, the CDR3 is TGTGCCACCTGGGATGGCGGGGGTTATTATAAGAAACTCTTT.

The chain uses TRGV3 and TRGJP1. Matching the DNA to germline supplied the J gene, which TCRdb does not give. Germline assignment: CDR1 VTNTFY and CDR2 YDVSTARD (reference sequence). This CDR3 spans 16 amino acids. Trimming cost V 0 bases and J 6 bases; bases outside gene matches: 10. CDR3 DNA: TGTGCCACCTGGGACAGGCCCCGGGCCGCTGGTTGGTTCAAGATATTT. Its translation: CATWDRPRAAGWFKIF.

This clone came up many times. A read error is likely here: a far larger clone is one base away. The DNA is left out, because the CDR3 cannot be placed on it with certainty; the CDR3 is given as TCRdb lists it. Additional DNA sequences in this sample encode the identical CDR3. This CDR3 reads CALWEAIIIRNSLAVEQHLLSQVSIGRIQHF. The V gene was identified as TRGV9, while no J gene was called. The CDR3 comprises 31 residues, both ends counted. Germline values: CDR1 GITISATS, CDR2 ISYDGTV (reference sequence).

Note on this clone: A far larger clone differs by one base, so this is likely a read error. Additional DNA sequences in this sample encode the identical CDR3. The genes are TRGV5 and TRGJ1 or TRGJ2. TCRdb supplies no J gene; here it was assigned by aligning the nucleotide sequence to germline. This CDR3 spans 14 amino acids. Germline CDR1 reads VINAFY; CDR2 reads YDVSNSKD. V dropped 1 base and J dropped 4; count of bases not matched to a gene: 7. This CDR3 reads CATWDRRAYYKKLF. CDR3 nucleotides: TGTGCCACCTGGGACAGAAGGGCCTATTATAAGAAACTCTTT.

This clone was picked up many times. A read error likely explains this, since a far larger clone differs by one base. The same CDR3 arises from other DNA sequences in this sample as well. The V call is TRGV9, the J call TRGJ1 or TRGJ2. In the absence of a J gene in TCRdb, the DNA was matched to germline to assign it here. V was clipped by 0 bases and J by 10 bases; unmatched bases: 9. The V gene's germline CDR1 is GITISATS and CDR2 ISYDGTV (reference sequence). This CDR3 is 13 amino acids long. The CDR3 DNA follows: TGTGCCTTGTGGGAGGTGCAGGAATACAAGAAACTCTTT. Translation gives CALWEVQEYKKLF.

On this clone itself: The TCRdb protein comes from a much larger clone and disagrees with this DNA's translation at residue 10, likely due to a read error; the protein given here is derived from the DNA. At the DNA level, this CDR3 is encoded by other sequences in the same sample as well. The chain carries TRGV2 and TRGJ1 or TRGJ2. TCRdb does not report a J gene; here it was assigned by matching the DNA to germline references. Trimming at V came to 0 bases and at J to 10 bases, leaving 12 bases not matched to a gene. Germline V gene data show CDR1 as EGSNGY and CDR2 as YDSYNSKV. CDR3 length: 14 residues. The CDR3 reads CATWDGTIMEKKLF. The CDR3 coding sequence is TGTGCCACCTGGGACGGGACTATTATGGAAAAGAAACTCTTT.

The sample holds a few counts of this clone. A read error likely explains why the TCRdb protein, taken from a much larger clone, differs from this DNA's translation at residue 12; the protein shown is translated from the DNA. The chain couples TRGV9 to TRGJP1. As TCRdb names no J gene, one was assigned here on the basis of a DNA match to germline. Germline CDR1 is GITISATS and CDR2 is ISYDGTV (reference sequence). This CDR3 has 15 amino acids. CDR3 protein: CALWEFHTTGWYKIF. The CDR3, as DNA: TGTGCCTTGTGGGAGTTCCATACCACTGGTTGGTACAAGATATTT.

The chain couples TRGV2 to TRGJ1 or TRGJ2. TCRdb is silent on the J gene; assignment here came from matching the DNA to germline. Germline CDR1 is EGSNGY and CDR2 is YDSYNSKV. There are 17 residues in the CDR3. Losses at the gene ends were 0 bases for V and 3 bases for J; bases not matched to a gene: 14. CDR3 amino acids: CATWDGWYERSYYKKLF. DNA for the CDR3: TGTGCCACCTGGGACGGGTGGTACGAACGAAGTTATTATAAGAAACTCTTT.

This clone was picked up many times. This chain joins TRGV9 and TRGJP1. TCRdb offers no J gene call, so here the DNA was matched to germline to obtain one. CDR1 and CDR2 from the germline V gene are GITISATS and ISYDGTV (reference sequence). V was clipped by 5 bases and J by 3 bases; unmatched bases: 6. There are 14 residues in the CDR3. The CDR3 DNA follows: TGTGCCTTGTGGGGGGGGGCCACTGGTTGGTTCAAGATATTT. This sequence encodes CALWGGATGWFKIF.

This clone was observed at least ten times. At residue 3, the DNA translation does not agree with TCRdb's protein; the protein displayed here is the one encoded by the DNA. The chain joins TRGV4 to TRGJ1 or TRGJ2. Germline V gene lookup returns CDR1 EGSTGY and CDR2 YDSYTSSV. CDR3 size: 13 residues. The CDR3 protein is CAAWDGPWYKKLF. Here the CDR3 DNA reads TGTGCCGCCTGGGATGGGCCGTGGTATAAGAAACTCTTT.

This clone has only a few counts. TCRdb lists the protein of a much larger clone for this DNA, which differs at residue 8, so this is likely a read error; the protein given here is translated from the DNA itself. The chain is built from TRGV2 and TRGJ1 or TRGJ2. No J gene is reported in TCRdb; it was inferred here by comparing the DNA with germline. V lost 0 bases, J lost 9 bases, and 8 bases stayed unmatched. The CDR3 spans 13 residues. Germline V gene lookup returns CDR1 EGSNGY and CDR2 YDSYNSKV. In DNA form, the CDR3 reads TGTGCCACCTGGGACGGGCGCCCCCCTAAGAAACTCTTT. This sequence encodes CATWDGRPPKKLF.

This clone was seen at least ten times. This likely stems from a read error, as it lies one base from a far larger clone. The same CDR3 can be traced to other DNA sequences in this sample. The chain carries TRGV9 and TRGJ1 or TRGJ2. TCRdb leaves out the J gene; it was filled in here by matching the DNA to germline. Germline V gene sequence: CDR1 GITISATS, CDR2 ISYDGTV (reference sequence). Losses at the gene ends were 1 base for V and 7 bases for J; bases not matched to a gene: 10. This CDR3 comprises 14 residues. In nucleotides, the CDR3 is TGTGCCTTGTGGGAGGTCCCTCAGCCCTATAAGAAACTCTTT. Amino acids: CALWEVPQPYKKLF.

This clone was observed many times. The chain recombines TRGV9 with TRGJ1 or TRGJ2. Germline V gene data show CDR1 as GITISATS and CDR2 as ISYDGTV (reference sequence). The junction had 11 bases not matched to a gene; V was cut back by 2 bases and J by 4 bases. The CDR3 sequence is 15 residues long. CDR3 sequence reads: CALWEAPFRYYKKLF. CDR3 nucleotides: TGTGCCTTGTGGGAGGCCCCCTTCCGATATTATAAGAAACTCTTT.

This clone qualifies as medium-sized. The same CDR3 is also encoded by other DNA sequences in this sample. V gene TRGV9 combines with J gene TRGJP. The germline V gene has CDR1 GITISATS and CDR2 ISYDGTV (reference sequence). The trim removed 1 base at V and 4 bases at J, leaving 4 bases unmatched. This CDR3 is 17 amino acids long. The CDR3 protein is CALWEVHQELGKKIKVF. The CDR3 DNA sequence: TGTGCCTTGTGGGAGGTCCATCAAGAGTTGGGCAAAAAAATCAAGGTATTT.

To note about this clone: Since a far larger clone is one base different, this is likely a read error. At the DNA level, this CDR3 is encoded by other sequences in the same sample as well. V and J are TRGV8 and TRGJP2. Here the J gene came from matching the DNA to germline, since TCRdb omits it. Germline-derived CDR1 and CDR2 are VENAVY and YDSYNSRV. Trimming removed 2 bases from V and 12 bases from J; junction bases left unmatched: 15. The CDR3 loop spans 15 amino acids. CDR3 DNA: TGTGCCACCTGGGATACCAAATACGCCCATGGGATCAAGACGTTT. Translated: CATWDTKYAHGIKTF.

In its sample, this clone was seen a few times. A far larger clone is off by one base, so a read error is likely. Other DNA sequences in this specimen translate into the identical CDR3. The CDR3 region has the DNA TGTGCTTTGTGGGAGGTGGGGTATTATTATAAGAAACTCTTT. The encoded protein is CALWEVGYYYKKLF. The chain carries TRGV9 and TRGJ1 or TRGJ2. TCRdb does not report a J gene; here it was assigned by matching the DNA to germline references. The V gene's germline CDR1 is GITISATS and CDR2 ISYDGTV (reference sequence). The CDR3 is 14 residues long.

This clone was observed at least ten times. A far larger clone is only one base removed, so a read error is likely. Other DNA sequences from this sample encode an identical CDR3 as well. The J gene was not called, though the V gene is TRGV3. The germline gives CDR1 VTNTFY, CDR2 YDVSTARD (reference sequence). There are 13 residues in the CDR3. The CDR3 loop reads CATWDLIDWIKTF. The CDR3 DNA sequence: TGTGCCACCTGGGACCTGATTGATTGGATCAAGACATTT.